This TCR beta chain appears in the sequencing data of a study of T cells after yellow fever vaccination. Background on the study: Any fraction with a low cell number was prepared using SMART-Seq v4 Ultra Low Input. Findings and limits, study-wide: The presence of abundant clonotypes contaminating from the bulk population was possible in FACS-sorted repertoires.

There are many counts of this clonotype. Its antigen is currently unknown. Germline V gene sequence: CDR1 KGHSH, CDR2 LQKENI. The CDR3 has 15 amino acids. The V segment lost 6 bases and the J segment 2 bases; nucleotides outside the gene matches: 5. The authors made TCR cDNA by 5'RACE template switching, adding a universal primer site and UMIs. TCRdb recomputed calls from the 5' RACE reads with MiXCR, one row per CDR3 protein. The repertoire has about 340,000 distinct CDR3 sequences, 3.5% to 4.5% of them found once; the top ten carry 20% to 25%. This clonotype was obtained from a man aged 18 to 29 who received the YFV17D yellow fever vaccine. The sample was PBMCs, taken 5 days after the yellow fever booster vaccination. The chain is built from TRBV18 and TRBJ2-3, with 10 bases identical to TRBD2. The CDR3 protein is CASSRTSGLTDTQYF. In nucleotides, the CDR3 is TGTGCCAGCTCCCGGACTAGCGGACTCACAGATACGCAGTATTTT.